The 9 T cell receptor beta chains given below trace back to one sample, sequenced in a study of blood T cell repertoires in COVID-19 (dated by TCRdb to the early 2020s). Libraries were made using the immunoSEQ multiplex PCR assay. Held by TCRdb, this immuneACCESS table contains in-frame sequences only and omits some clones. Under half of the omission traces to an unresolved V gene where checked; the cause of the rest is unknown. This sample is represented by 200,000 to 250,000 clones; over 65% of them were singletons. The ten largest account for 3% to 4% of the sample. Sample: PBMCs or T cells enriched from blood (not recorded which). These TCRs come from a woman aged 55-69 years who had recovered from COVID-19.

V usage is TRBV14 and J usage is TRBJ1-6; D gene uncertain. The CDR3 has 16 amino acids. V gave up 0 bases and J gave up 0 bases, with 6 bases separating them. Germline CDR1 reads SGHDN; CDR2 reads FVKESK. The CDR3 loop reads CASSQEARSYNSPLHF. CDR3 bases: TGTGCCAGCAGCCAAGAGGCCCGCTCCTATAATTCACCCCTCCACTTT.

The gene calls are TRBV7-2 and TRBJ2-3; possible D gene TRBD2, 7 bases. Trimming shortened V by 4 bases and J by 3 bases, and 11 bases separated the two germline ends. CDR1 is SGHTA and CDR2 is FQGNSA in the germline V gene. CDR3 length: 14 amino acids. For the CDR3, the DNA is TGTGCCAGCAGCTCGGGGGGCTGGACAGATACGCAGTATTTT. Amino acid sequence: CASSSGGWTDTQYF.

This chain connects TRBV10-3 to TRBJ2-5; 11 bases are shared with TRBD2. The CDR3 totals 15 residues. V was pared by 3 bases and J by 4 bases, with 4 bases of the junction left unmatched. Germline V lookup: CDR1 ENHRY, CDR2 SYGVKD. The CDR3 protein is CAISDVGLAGETQYF. The DNA for the CDR3 is TGTGCCATCAGTGACGTCGGACTAGCGGGAGAGACCCAGTACTTC.

The chain is built from TRBV15 and TRBJ1-5, with D perhaps matching TRBD1 (6 bases). Germline CDR1 and CDR2: LNHNV and YYDKDF (reference sequence). V lost 1 base and J lost 6, with 16 bases in between. This CDR3 spans 16 amino acids. The CDR3 DNA follows: TGTGCCACCAGCAGAGTGGGGGCCGAGTGGGGTCAGCCCCAGCATTTT. This codes for CATSRVGAEWGQPQHF.

Comment on this clone: A read error may produce the germline difference seen at one junction end. The V gene is TRBV11-2, the J gene TRBJ2-5, with 13 bases matching TRBD2. This CDR3 spans 13 amino acids. Germline-derived CDR1 and CDR2 are SGHAT and FQNNGV. The CDR3: CASSSRTSGGHHF. CDR3 nucleotides: TGTGCCAGCAGCTCTCGGACTAGCGGGGGCCACCACTTC.

This sequence joins TRBV5-1 and TRBJ2-3; TRBD2 aligns across 7 bases. The CDR3 length is 14 residues. Trimming cost V 5 bases and J 5 bases; bases outside gene matches: 8. Per germline, CDR1 SGHRS and CDR2 YFSETQ. CDR3: CASSKRDPRDTQYF. CDR3 bases: TGCGCCAGCAGTAAGCGGGACCCCCGAGATACGCAGTATTTT.

J is TRBJ2-1 and V is TRBV9, with 11 bases lining up with TRBD2. Trimming took 4 bases from V and 5 from J; bases not matched to a gene: 8. Germline V gene data show CDR1 as SGDLS and CDR2 as YYNGEE. The CDR3 spans 16 residues. CDR3 amino acids: CASSISTSGINNEQFF. CDR3 nucleotides: TGTGCCAGCAGCATCTCGACTAGCGGGATTAACAATGAGCAGTTCTTC.

The chain links TRBV2 to TRBJ1-2; D gene unclear. The length of the CDR3 is 13 residues. CDR1 is SNHLY and CDR2 is FYNNEI in the germline V gene. The V end was cut by 4 bases, the J end by 2 bases, with 8 bases between. CDR3 in amino acids: CASSVGANYGYTF. CDR3 DNA sequence: TGTGCCAGCAGTGTAGGAGCGAACTATGGCTACACCTTC.

This chain links TRBV4-2 with TRBJ1-4, with 7 bases matching TRBD1. Germline loops: CDR1 LGHNA, CDR2 YNFKEQ. Germline trimming cut 5 bases from V and 8 bases from J; bases unmatched to any gene: 11. This CDR3 is built from 15 residues. The CDR3, as DNA: TGTGCCAGCAGCACTGCAGGGGGGTCTGGCGAAAAACTGTTTTTT. Translation gives CASSTAGGSGEKLFF.